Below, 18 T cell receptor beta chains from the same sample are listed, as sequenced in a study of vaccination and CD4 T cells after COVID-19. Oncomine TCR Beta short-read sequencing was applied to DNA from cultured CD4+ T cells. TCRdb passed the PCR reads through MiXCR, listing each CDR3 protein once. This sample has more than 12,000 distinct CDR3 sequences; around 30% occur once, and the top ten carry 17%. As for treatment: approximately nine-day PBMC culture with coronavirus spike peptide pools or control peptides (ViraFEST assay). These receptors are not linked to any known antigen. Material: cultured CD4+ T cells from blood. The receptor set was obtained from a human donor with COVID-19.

Here the CDR3 reads CAWSGFPGSPEQYF. The CDR3 nucleotides read TGTGCCTGGAGTGGATTCCCGGGATCCCCCGAGCAGTACTTC. The chain joins TRBV30 to TRBJ2-7; D might be TRBD2 (5 bases). Deletions cut 1 base from V and 6 bases from J, with 16 bases between. Germline assignment: CDR1 GTSNPN and CDR2 SVGIG (reference sequence). There are 14 residues in the CDR3.

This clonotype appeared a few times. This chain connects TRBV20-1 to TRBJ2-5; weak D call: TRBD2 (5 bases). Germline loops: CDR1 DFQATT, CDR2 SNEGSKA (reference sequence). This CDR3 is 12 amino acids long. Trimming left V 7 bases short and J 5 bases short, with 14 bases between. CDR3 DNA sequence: TGCAGTGATGGCAGTCCGGGGGAGACCCAGTACTTC. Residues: CSDGSPGETQYF.

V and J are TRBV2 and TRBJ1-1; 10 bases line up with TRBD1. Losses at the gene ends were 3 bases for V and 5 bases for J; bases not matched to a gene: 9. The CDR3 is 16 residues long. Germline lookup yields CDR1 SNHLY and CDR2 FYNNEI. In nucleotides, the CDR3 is TGTGCCAGCAGTGACGGGGACAGGGGACGAGGTACTGAAGCTTTCTTT. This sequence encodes CASSDGDRGRGTEAFF.

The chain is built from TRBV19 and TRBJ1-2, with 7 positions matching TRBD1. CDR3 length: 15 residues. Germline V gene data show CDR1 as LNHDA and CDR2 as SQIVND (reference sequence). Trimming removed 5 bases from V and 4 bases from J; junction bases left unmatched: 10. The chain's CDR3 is CASSPNRGPGYGYTF. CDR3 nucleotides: TGTGCCAGTAGTCCAAACAGGGGCCCGGGCTATGGCTACACCTTC. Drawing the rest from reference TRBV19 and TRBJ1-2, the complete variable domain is DGGITQSPKYLFRKEGQNVTLSCEQNLNHDAMYWYRQDPGQGLRLIYYSQIVNDFQKGDIAEGYSVSREKKESFPLTVTSAQKNPTAFYLCASSPNRGPGYGYTFGSGTRLTVV.

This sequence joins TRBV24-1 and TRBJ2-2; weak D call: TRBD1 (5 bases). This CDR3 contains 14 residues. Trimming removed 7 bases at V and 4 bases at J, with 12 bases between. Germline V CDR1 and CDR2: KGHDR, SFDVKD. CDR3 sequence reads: CATSATRATGELFF. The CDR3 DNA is TGTGCCACCAGCGCCACCAGGGCCACCGGGGAGCTGTTTTTT.

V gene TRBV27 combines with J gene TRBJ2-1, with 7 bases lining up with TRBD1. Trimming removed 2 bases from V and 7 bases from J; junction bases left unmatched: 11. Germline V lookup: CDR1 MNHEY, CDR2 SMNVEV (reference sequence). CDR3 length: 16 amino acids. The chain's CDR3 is CASSLPRKGALNEQFF. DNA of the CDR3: TGTGCCAGCAGTTTACCTCGGAAGGGGGCGTTGAATGAGCAGTTCTTC.

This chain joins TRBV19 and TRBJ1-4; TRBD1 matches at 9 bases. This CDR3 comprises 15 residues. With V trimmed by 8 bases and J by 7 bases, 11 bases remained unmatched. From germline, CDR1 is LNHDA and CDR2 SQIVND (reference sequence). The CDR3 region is CASLPPGTGTEKLFF. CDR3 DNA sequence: TGTGCCAGTCTCCCACCCGGGACAGGGACTGAAAAACTGTTTTTT.

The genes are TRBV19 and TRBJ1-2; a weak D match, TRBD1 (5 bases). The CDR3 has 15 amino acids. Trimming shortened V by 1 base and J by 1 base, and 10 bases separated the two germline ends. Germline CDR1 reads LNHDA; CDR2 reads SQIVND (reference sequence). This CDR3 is CASSIVSDNNYGYTF. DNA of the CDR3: TGTGCCAGTAGTATAGTATCGGACAATAACTATGGCTACACCTTC.

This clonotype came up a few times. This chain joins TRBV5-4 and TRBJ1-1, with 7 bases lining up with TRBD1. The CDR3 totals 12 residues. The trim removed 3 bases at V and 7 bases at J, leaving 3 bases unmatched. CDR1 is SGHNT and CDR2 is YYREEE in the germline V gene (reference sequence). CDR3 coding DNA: TGTGCCAGCAGCTCACAGGGGCGTGAAGCTTTCTTT. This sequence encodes CASSSQGREAFF.

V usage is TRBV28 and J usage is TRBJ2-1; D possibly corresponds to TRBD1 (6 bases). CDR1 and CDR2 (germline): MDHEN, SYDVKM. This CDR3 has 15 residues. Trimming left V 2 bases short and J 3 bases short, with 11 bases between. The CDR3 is CASSLPQGYYNEQFF. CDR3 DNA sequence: TGTGCCAGCAGTTTACCTCAGGGGTACTACAATGAGCAGTTCTTC.

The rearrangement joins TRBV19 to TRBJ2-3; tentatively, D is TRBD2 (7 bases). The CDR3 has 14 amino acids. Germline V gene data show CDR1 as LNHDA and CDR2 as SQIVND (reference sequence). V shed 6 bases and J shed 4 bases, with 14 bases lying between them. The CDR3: CASRGGGEADTQYF. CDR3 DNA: TGTGCCAGTAGAGGAGGGGGGGAGGCAGATACGCAGTATTTT. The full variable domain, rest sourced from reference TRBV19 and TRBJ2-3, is DGGITQSPKYLFRKEGQNVTLSCEQNLNHDAMYWYRQDPGQGLRLIYYSQIVNDFQKGDIAEGYSVSREKKESFPLTVTSAQKNPTAFYLCASRGGGEADTQYFGPGTRLTVL.

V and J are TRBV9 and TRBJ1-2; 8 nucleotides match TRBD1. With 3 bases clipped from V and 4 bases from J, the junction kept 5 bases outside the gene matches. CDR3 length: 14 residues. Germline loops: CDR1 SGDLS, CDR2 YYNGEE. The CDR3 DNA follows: TGTGCCAGCAGCGATCGACAGGGGCCCTATGGCTACACCTTC. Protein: CASSDRQGPYGYTF.

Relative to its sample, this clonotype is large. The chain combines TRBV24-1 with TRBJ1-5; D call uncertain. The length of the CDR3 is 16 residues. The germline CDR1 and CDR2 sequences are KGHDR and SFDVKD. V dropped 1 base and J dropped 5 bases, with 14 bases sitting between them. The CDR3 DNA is TGTGCCACCAGTGATTTCGGAAGGGCCTCTTATCAGCCCCAGCATTTT. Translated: CATSDFGRASYQPQHF.

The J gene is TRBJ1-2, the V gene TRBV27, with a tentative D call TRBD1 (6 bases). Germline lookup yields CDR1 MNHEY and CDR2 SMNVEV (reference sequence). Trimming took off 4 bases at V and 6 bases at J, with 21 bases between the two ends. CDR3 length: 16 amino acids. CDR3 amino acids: CASSSYRVPKSDGYTF. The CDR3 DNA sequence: TGTGCCAGCAGTTCATACAGGGTCCCTAAGTCGGATGGCTACACCTTC.

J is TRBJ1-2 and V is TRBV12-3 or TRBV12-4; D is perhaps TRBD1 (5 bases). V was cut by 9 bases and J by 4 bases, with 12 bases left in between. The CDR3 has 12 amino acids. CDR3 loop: CASRGEFYGYTF. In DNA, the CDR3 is TGTGCCAGTAGGGGAGAATTCTATGGCTACACCTTC.

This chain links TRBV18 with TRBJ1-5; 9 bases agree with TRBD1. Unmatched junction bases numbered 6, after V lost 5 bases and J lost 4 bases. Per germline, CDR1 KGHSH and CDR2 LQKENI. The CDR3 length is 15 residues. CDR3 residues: CASSSYGQGNQPQHF. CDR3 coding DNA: TGTGCCAGCTCATCTTATGGACAGGGGAATCAGCCCCAGCATTTT.

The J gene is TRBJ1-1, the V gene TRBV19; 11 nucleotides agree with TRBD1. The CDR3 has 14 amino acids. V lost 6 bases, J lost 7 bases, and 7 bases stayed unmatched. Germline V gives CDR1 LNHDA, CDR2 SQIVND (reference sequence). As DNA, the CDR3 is TGTGCCAGTAGAGAGGACAGGGGGCGAGGTGAAGCTTTCTTT. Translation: CASREDRGRGEAFF.

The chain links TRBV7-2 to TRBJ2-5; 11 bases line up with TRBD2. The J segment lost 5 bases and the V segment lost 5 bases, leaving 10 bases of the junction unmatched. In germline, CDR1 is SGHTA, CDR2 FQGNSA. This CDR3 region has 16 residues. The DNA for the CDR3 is TGTGCCAGCAGCGCCATAGCGGGGGGGGCGGGGGAGACCCAGTACTTC. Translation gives CASSAIAGGAGETQYF. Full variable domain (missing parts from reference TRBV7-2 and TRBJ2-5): GAGVSQSPSNKVTEKGKDVELRCDPISGHTALYWYRQSLGQGLEFLIYFQGNSAPDKSGLPSDRFSAERTGGSVSTLTIQRTQQEDSAVYLCASSAIAGGAGETQYFGPGTRLLVL.